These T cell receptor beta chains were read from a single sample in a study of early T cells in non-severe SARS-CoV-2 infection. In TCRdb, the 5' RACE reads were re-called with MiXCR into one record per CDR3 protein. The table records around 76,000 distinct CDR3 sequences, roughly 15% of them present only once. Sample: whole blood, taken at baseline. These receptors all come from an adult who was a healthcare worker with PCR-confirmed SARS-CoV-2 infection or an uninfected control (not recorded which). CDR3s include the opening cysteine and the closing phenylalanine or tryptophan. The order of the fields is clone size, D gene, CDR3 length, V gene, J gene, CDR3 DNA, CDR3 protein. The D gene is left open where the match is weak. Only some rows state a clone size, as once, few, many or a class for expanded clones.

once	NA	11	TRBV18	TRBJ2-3	TGTACCAGCTCACCGGGTGATACGCAGTATTTT	CTSSPGDTQYF
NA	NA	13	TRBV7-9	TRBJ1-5	TGTGCCAGCAGCGAGCGGAGTGGTCAGCCCCAGCATTTT	CASSERSGQPQHF
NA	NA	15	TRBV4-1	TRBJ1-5	TGCGCCAGCAGCCAAGCGGGGAAAGGAAATCAGCCCCAGCATTTT	CASSQAGKGNQPQHF
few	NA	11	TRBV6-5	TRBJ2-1	TGTGCCAGCACCCAGGGGTCTGAGCAGTTCTTC	CASTQGSEQFF
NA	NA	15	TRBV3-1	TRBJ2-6	TGTGCCAGCAGCCAAGATCCATCCGGGGCCAACGTCCTGACTTTC	CASSQDPSGANVLTF
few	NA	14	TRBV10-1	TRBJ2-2	TGCGCCAGCAGTGAAAGACAGGACACCGGGGAGCTGTTTTTT	CASSERQDTGELFF
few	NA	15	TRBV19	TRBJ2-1	TGTGCCAGTAGTATAGCACAGGGAAAGTACAATGAGCAGTTCTTC	CASSIAQGKYNEQFF
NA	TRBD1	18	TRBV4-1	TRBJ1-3	TGCGCCAGCAGCCGCGGACAGGGGAGGCTTGCTGCTGGAAACACCATATATTTT	CASSRGQGRLAAGNTIYF
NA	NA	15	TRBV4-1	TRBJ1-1	TGCGCCAGCAGCCAAGCCGTGTTAGGGAACACTGAAGCTTTCTTT	CASSQAVLGNTEAFF
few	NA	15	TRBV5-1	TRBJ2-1	TGCGCCAGCAGCCCAGGGGCTAGCGGAAGCCGCCAGGAGTTCTTC	CASSPGASGSRQEFF
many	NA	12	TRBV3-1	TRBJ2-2	TGTGCCAGCAGCCAAGGATCCGGGGAGCTGTTTTTT	CASSQGSGELFF
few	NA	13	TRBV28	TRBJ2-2	TGTGCCAGCAAGAGTCCGAACACCGGGGAGCTGTTTTTT	CASKSPNTGELFF
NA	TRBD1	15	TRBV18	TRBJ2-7	TGTGCCAGCTCATCGGGACAGGGCATTTTAGGCGAGCAGTACTTC	CASSSGQGILGEQYF
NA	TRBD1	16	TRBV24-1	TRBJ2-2	TGTGCCACCAGTGACCCGAGGACAGGGGATGCCGGGGAGCTGTTTTTT	CATSDPRTGDAGELFF
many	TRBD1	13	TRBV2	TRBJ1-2	TGTGCCAGCGTAGACAGGGCCTACTATGGCTACACCTTC	CASVDRAYYGYTF
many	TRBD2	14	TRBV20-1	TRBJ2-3	TGCAGTGCTCCGGGACTAGCGAGCACAGATACGCAGTATTTT	CSAPGLASTDTQYF
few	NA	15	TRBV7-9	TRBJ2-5	TGTGCCAGCAGCTTATGGATGGGGGTCCAAGAGACCCAGTACTTC	CASSLWMGVQETQYF
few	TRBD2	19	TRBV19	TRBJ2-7	TGTGCCAGTAGTACCCGACAGGGAGGGACTAGCGGGAGTATCGACGAGCAGTACTTC	CASSTRQGGTSGSIDEQYF
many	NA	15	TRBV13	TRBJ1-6	TGTGCCAGCAGTATAGGCCAGGGGTGGAATTCACCCCTCCACTTT	CASSIGQGWNSPLHF
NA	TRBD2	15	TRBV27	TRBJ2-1	TGTGCCAGCAGTGATAGCGGGAGGGCCCTTAATGAGCAGTTCTTC	CASSDSGRALNEQFF
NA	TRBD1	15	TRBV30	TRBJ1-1	TGTGCCCAGGGGAAAGGACAGGGCTTAAACACTGAAGCTTTCTTT	CAQGKGQGLNTEAFF
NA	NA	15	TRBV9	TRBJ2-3	TGTGCCAGCAGCCCCGAGGCGGGATACGCAGATACGCAGTATTTT	CASSPEAGYADTQYF
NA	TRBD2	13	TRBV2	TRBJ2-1	TGTGCCACCCGGACTAGCGGGGCGAATGAGCAGTTCTTC	CATRTSGANEQFF
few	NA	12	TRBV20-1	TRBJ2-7	TGCAGTGCTCGGGGCCCTGGGGGAGAGCAGTACTTC	CSARGPGGEQYF
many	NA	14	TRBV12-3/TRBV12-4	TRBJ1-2	TGTGCCAGCAGTTTTGAGAGGGGCCGGGCTGGCTACACCTTC	CASSFERGRAGYTF
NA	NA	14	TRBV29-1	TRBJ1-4	TGCAGCGCGACACAGGGCAGGGACCATGAAAAACTGTTTTTT	CSATQGRDHEKLFF
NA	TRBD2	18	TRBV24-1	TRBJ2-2	TGTGCCACCAGTGTCCCACCTAGCGGATCCCGCGGCACCGGGGAGCTGTTTTTT	CATSVPPSGSRGTGELFF
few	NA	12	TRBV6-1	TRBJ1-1	TGTGCCAGCAGCCCGGTAGACACTGAAGCTTTCTTT	CASSPVDTEAFF
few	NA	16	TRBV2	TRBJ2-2	TGTGCCAGCGGGGTGCCAGGGGTGGGGGACACCGGGGAGCTGTTTTTT	CASGVPGVGDTGELFF
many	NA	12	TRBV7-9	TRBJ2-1	TGTGCCAGCAGCTTAGGGGGAGATGAGCAGTTCTTC	CASSLGGDEQFF